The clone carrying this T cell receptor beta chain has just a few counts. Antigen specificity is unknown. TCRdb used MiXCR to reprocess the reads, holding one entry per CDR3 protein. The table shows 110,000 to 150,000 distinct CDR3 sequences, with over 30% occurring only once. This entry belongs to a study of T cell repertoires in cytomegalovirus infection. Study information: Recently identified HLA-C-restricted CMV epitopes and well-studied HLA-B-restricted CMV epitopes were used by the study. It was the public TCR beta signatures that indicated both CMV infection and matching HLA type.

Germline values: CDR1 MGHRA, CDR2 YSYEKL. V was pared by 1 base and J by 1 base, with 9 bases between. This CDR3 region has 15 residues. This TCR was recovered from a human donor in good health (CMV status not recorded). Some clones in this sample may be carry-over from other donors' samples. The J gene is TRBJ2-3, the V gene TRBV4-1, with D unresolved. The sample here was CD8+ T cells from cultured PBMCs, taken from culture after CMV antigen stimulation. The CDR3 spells CASSQVSSGTDTQYF. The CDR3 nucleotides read TGCGCCAGCAGCCAAGTTTCCAGTGGCACAGATACGCAGTATTTT.